Reported below is one TCR beta chain. Its cognate antigen is unknown. The data originate from a study of shared clonotypes between healthy human individuals. TCRdb's table, derived via immunoSEQ multiplex PCR, lists solely in-frame clones and lacks some. The table records roughly 1,600,000 clones, 98% to 99% of them present only once. Regarding the study as a whole: Several donors held about 5% of naive CD4 clonotypes in common.

Looked up from germline, CDR1 is GTSNPN and CDR2 is SVGIG (reference sequence). CDR3 size: 13 residues. The V segment lost 4 bases and the J segment 15 bases; nucleotides outside the gene matches: 14. The chain is built from TRBV30 and TRBJ2-1; TRBD2 agrees at 8 bases. The clonotype comes from a man under 40 in good health. Sequenced input: naive CD4+ T cells sorted from blood. Subset here: CD45RA+ positively selected. CDR3: CAWMASGPQGPFF. In DNA, the CDR3 is TGTGCCTGGATGGCTAGCGGGCCCCAAGGTCCGTTCTTC.